A single sample is the source of the 32 T cell receptor beta chains below, sequenced in a study of cytomegalovirus exposure and HLA in healthy donors. PCR was performed using 60 Vbeta and 13 Jbeta primers. The data were produced by immunoSEQ multiplex PCR, yet TCRdb's version contains in-frame clones alone and is incomplete. The sample yields about 180,000 clones, around 82% seen once. What was sequenced was PBMCs. The receptor source for this set is a woman between 25 and 40 years old in good health and CMV-seropositive.

This chain connects TRBV28 to TRBJ1-5; possible D gene TRBD1, 5 bases. Germline CDR1 reads MDHEN; CDR2 reads SYDVKM. CDR3 length: 17 amino acids. The germline V and J ends were trimmed by 2 bases and 5 bases, with 19 bases remaining between them. CDR3 bases: TGTGCCAGCAGTTTAGGTATTTCAGGGAGGTGGTATCAGCCCCAGCATTTT. This sequence encodes CASSLGISGRWYQPQHF. Drawing the rest from reference TRBV28 and TRBJ1-5, the complete variable domain is DVKVTQSSRYLVKRTGEKVFLECVQDMDHENMFWYRQDPGLGLRLIYFSYDVKMKEKGDIPEGYSVSREKKERFSLILESASTNQTSMYLCASSLGISGRWYQPQHFGDGTRLSIL.

The chain couples TRBV11-2 to TRBJ2-2; D call uncertain. The CDR3 is 13 amino acids. CDR1 is SGHAT and CDR2 is FQNNGV in the germline V gene. V was pared by 0 bases and J by 10 bases, with 9 bases between. The CDR3 nucleotides read TGTGCCAGCAGCTTAGATACGGTGCCGGAGCTGTTTTTT. Translation: CASSLDTVPELFF.

V and J are TRBV5-1 and TRBJ1-2, with 7 bases matching TRBD1. Trimming cost V 6 bases and J 3 bases; bases outside gene matches: 8. Germline V gene lookup returns CDR1 SGHRS and CDR2 YFSETQ. The CDR3 loop spans 14 amino acids. The DNA of the CDR3 is TGCGCCAGCACCAGATCCGGACAGGACTATGGCTACACCTTC. This sequence encodes CASTRSGQDYGYTF.

The chain joins TRBV7-7 to TRBJ2-7; D may be TRBD2 (5 bases). With 5 bases removed from V and 3 bases from J, the gap between germline ends came to 11 bases. Germline loops: CDR1 SSHAT, CDR2 FNYEAQ (reference sequence). CDR3 length: 13 residues. The CDR3 coding sequence is TGTGCCAGCAGCCCGTGCGAGGGCTACGAGCAGTACTTC. The encoded protein is CASSPCEGYEQYF.

This clone was seen a few times. This chain links TRBV4-2 with TRBJ1-5; TRBD1 agrees at 9 bases. From germline, CDR1 is LGHNA and CDR2 YNFKEQ. This CDR3 region has 17 residues. V trimming: 4 bases; J trimming: 2 bases; junction bases outside the gene matches: 9. The CDR3 bases are TGTGCCAGCAGCCCAGGGCTGGGACAGGGTGGCAATCAGCCCCAGCATTTT. This codes for CASSPGLGQGGNQPQHF.

This clone was recorded once. CDR3 coding DNA: TGTGCCAGCTCACGAGACAGGGGTCCAGATACGCAGTATTTT. It yields the protein CASSRDRGPDTQYF. The chain carries TRBV18 and TRBJ2-3; TRBD1 agrees at 8 bases. This CDR3 spans 14 amino acids. V trimming: 4 bases; J trimming: 4 bases; junction bases outside the gene matches: 4. Germline CDR1 is KGHSH and CDR2 is LQKENI.

V and J are TRBV7-2 and TRBJ2-3, with 8 bases matching TRBD2. The V and J ends lost 7 bases and 4 bases, in that order; junction bases with no gene match: 4. CDR1 is SGHTA and CDR2 is FQGNSA in the germline V gene. This CDR3 has 13 residues. This CDR3 is CASNPGGADTQYF. CDR3 nucleotides: TGTGCCAGCAACCCGGGGGGGGCAGATACGCAGTATTTT.

The chain combines TRBV2 with TRBJ2-7, with 9 bases lining up with TRBD1. The germline V gene encodes CDR1 SNHLY and CDR2 FYNNEI. V lost 7 bases to trimming and J lost 3 bases; unmatched junction nucleotides: 7. The CDR3 is 14 amino acids. The CDR3 DNA reads as TGTGCCAGCACCAACCGGGACAGGGTCTACGAGCAGTACTTC. It yields the protein CASTNRDRVYEQYF.

The chain combines TRBV10-2 with TRBJ1-5; no firm D call. This CDR3 has 14 amino acids. The ends were cut back, 6 bases at V and 1 base at J, with 10 bases in the middle. The germline CDR1 and CDR2 sequences are WSHSY and SAAADI. The CDR3 sequence: CASSRDVSNQPQHF. The CDR3 DNA reads TGCGCCAGCAGCCGGGATGTAAGCAATCAGCCCCAGCATTTT.

A remark on this clone: Different DNA sequences within this sample yield the same CDR3. The rearrangement links TRBV27 to TRBJ2-5; 7 nucleotides agree with TRBD1. The trim removed 3 bases at V and 5 bases at J, leaving 3 bases unmatched. This CDR3 comprises 13 residues. Germline lookup yields CDR1 MNHEY and CDR2 SMNVEV (reference sequence). The CDR3 is CASSLTGRETQYF. CDR3 DNA: TGTGCCAGCAGTTTGACAGGGCGGGAGACCCAGTACTTC.

The chain has TRBV5-6 and TRBJ2-3; D might be TRBD2 (5 bases). CDR3 size: 13 residues. Germline values: CDR1 SGHDT, CDR2 YYEEEE. Trimming left V 4 bases short and J 7 bases short, with 13 bases between. CDR3 residues: CASSLEAGNTQYF. The CDR3 DNA is TGTGCCAGCAGCCTCGAGGCCGGGAATACGCAGTATTTT.

This chain uses TRBV5-1 with TRBJ1-1, with 10 nucleotides matching TRBD1. The CDR3 consists of 15 residues. With V trimmed by 3 bases and J by 6 bases, 8 bases remained unmatched. Germline V gene lookup returns CDR1 SGHRS and CDR2 YFSETQ. The CDR3 spells CASSSTPGQGAEAFF. The CDR3 DNA reads as TGCGCCAGCAGCTCGACCCCCGGACAGGGGGCTGAAGCTTTCTTT.

The rearrangement links TRBV6-6 to TRBJ2-6, with 8 positions matching TRBD1. The junction had 3 bases not matched to a gene; V was cut back by 5 bases and J by 0 bases. The CDR3 length is 16 residues. The germline V gene encodes CDR1 MNHNY and CDR2 SVGAGI (reference sequence). The DNA of the CDR3 is TGTGCCAGCAGTCGGACAGGGAGCTCTGGGGCCAACGTCCTGACTTTC. Protein: CASSRTGSSGANVLTF.

The sample holds a few counts of this clone. J is TRBJ2-2 and V is TRBV7-2, with 10 bases identical to TRBD2. CDR3 length equals 16 residues. J was trimmed by 2 bases and V by 5 bases; bases with no gene match: 5. The V gene's germline CDR1 is SGHTA and CDR2 FQGNSA. CDR3 in DNA: TGTGCCAGCAGCCGAACTAGCGGGGTTAACACCGGGGAGCTGTTTTTT. Its translation: CASSRTSGVNTGELFF.

CDR3: CASSLGGYRADTQYF. Here the CDR3 DNA reads TGTGCCAGCAGTTTAGGGGGTTATCGGGCAGATACGCAGTATTTT. The chain couples TRBV6-5 to TRBJ2-3; possible D gene TRBD1, 6 bases. V shed 4 bases and J shed 4 bases, with 15 bases lying between them. The CDR3 is 15 amino acids. Germline V lookup: CDR1 MNHEY, CDR2 SVGAGI.

The CDR3 region is CASSLGVAGVSEQYF. The CDR3, as DNA: TGTGCCAGCAGCTTAGGCGTAGCGGGGGTAAGCGAGCAGTACTTC. The chain uses TRBV7-8 and TRBJ2-5; 9 positions match TRBD2. The last part of the DNA fits TRBJ2-7 better; the J call may be wrong. The CDR3 loop spans 15 amino acids. Germline lookup yields CDR1 SGHVS and CDR2 FQNEAQ.

V is TRBV11-2 and J is TRBJ2-1, with 8 bases fitting TRBD1. J lost 4 bases, V lost 6 bases, and 5 bases had no gene match. There are 14 residues in the CDR3. Germline values: CDR1 SGHAT, CDR2 FQNNGV. The DNA of the CDR3 is TGTGCCAGCAGAACGGACAGGGCATACAATGAGCAGTTCTTC. It codes for CASRTDRAYNEQFF.

This rearrangement joins TRBV19 to TRBJ2-7; tentatively, D is TRBD2 (6 bases). Trimming stripped 1 base from V and 6 bases from J, with 10 bases between. Germline values: CDR1 LNHDA, CDR2 SQIVND (reference sequence). The CDR3 runs to 13 residues. The CDR3 sequence: CASSIGKGGEQYF. CDR3 nucleotides: TGTGCCAGTAGTATAGGTAAGGGAGGCGAGCAGTACTTC. Drawing the rest from reference TRBV19 and TRBJ2-7, the complete variable domain is DGGITQSPKYLFRKEGQNVTLSCEQNLNHDAMYWYRQDPGQGLRLIYYSQIVNDFQKGDIAEGYSVSREKKESFPLTVTSAQKNPTAFYLCASSIGKGGEQYFGPGTRLTVT.

The genes are TRBV9 and TRBJ1-6, with 7 bases identical to TRBD1. Germline V gives CDR1 SGDLS, CDR2 YYNGEE. The CDR3 totals 16 residues. V lost 4 bases, J lost 6 bases, and 10 bases stayed unmatched. The CDR3 sequence: CASSPQPTGINSPLHF. CDR3 nucleotide sequence: TGTGCCAGCAGCCCCCAGCCGACAGGGATTAATTCACCCCTCCACTTT. Based on the CDR3 plus reference TRBV9 and TRBJ1-6, the full variable domain is DSGVTQTPKHLITATGQRVTLRCSPRSGDLSVYWYQQSLDQGLQFLIQYYNGEERAKGNILERFSAQQFPDLHSELNLSSLELGDSALYFCASSPQPTGINSPLHFGNGTRLTVT.

This clone appeared a single time. The limits of the CDR3 on the DNA are not certain, so only TCRdb's listed CDR3 is given. The chain has TRBV15 and TRBJ2-5; the table's D call TRBD1 went unverified against the DNA. The CDR3 adds up to 16 amino acids, both ends counted. In germline, CDR1 is LNHNV, CDR2 YYDKDF (reference sequence). CDR3 region: CATSRGQQRFLETQYF.

This clone was seen a few times. The rearrangement joins TRBV5-1 to TRBJ2-2; 7 nucleotides match TRBD1. The V gene end was trimmed by 3 bases and the J gene end by 4 bases; junction bases not matched to a gene: 9. This CDR3 spans 16 amino acids. CDR1 and CDR2 from the germline V gene are SGHRS and YFSETQ. CDR3 region: CASSYPTGSTTGELFF. The CDR3 DNA follows: TGCGCCAGCAGCTACCCGACAGGGTCTACCACCGGGGAGCTGTTTTTT.

The chain carries TRBV27 and TRBJ1-2; 10 bases line up with TRBD1. V shed 2 bases, J shed 4 bases, and the junction held 4 bases outside the gene matches. The CDR3 covers 15 residues. Germline V lookup: CDR1 MNHEY, CDR2 SMNVEV (reference sequence). CDR3 sequence (DNA): TGTGCCAGCAGTTTAGACCGGGACAGGGGCTATGGCTACACCTTC. This sequence encodes CASSLDRDRGYGYTF.

V usage is TRBV14 and J usage is TRBJ2-7; 7 bases fit TRBD1. V was clipped by 1 base and J by 6 bases; unmatched bases: 9. The CDR3 runs 15 residues. The germline gives CDR1 SGHDN, CDR2 FVKESK. CDR3 in amino acids: CASSQAGTELLEQYF. Here the CDR3 DNA reads TGTGCCAGCAGCCAAGCCGGGACAGAACTCCTCGAGCAGTACTTC.

A word on this clone: At the DNA level, this CDR3 is encoded by other sequences in the same sample as well. The V gene is TRBV5-1, the J gene TRBJ2-7; TRBD1 matches at 11 bases. The ends lost 0 bases at V and 4 bases at J; junction bases unmatched: 3. This CDR3 contains 15 residues. Germline lookup yields CDR1 SGHRS and CDR2 YFSETQ. The CDR3 region has the DNA TGCGCCAGCAGCTTGGCTGGACAGGGGGCTTACGAGCAGTACTTC. Amino acid sequence: CASSLAGQGAYEQYF.

The V call is TRBV7-8, the J call TRBJ2-7, with D possibly matching TRBD1 (5 bases). The CDR3 sequence is 13 residues long. Germline values: CDR1 SGHVS, CDR2 FQNEAQ. Trimming removed 4 bases from V and 7 bases from J, with 14 bases in between. The CDR3 loop reads CASSSAKGSEQYF. DNA of the CDR3: TGTGCCAGCAGCTCCGCGAAGGGGTCTGAGCAGTACTTC.

The chain joins TRBV2 to TRBJ1-2; D gene ambiguous. The CDR3 is 11 residues long. Per germline, CDR1 SNHLY and CDR2 FYNNEI. V was cut by 9 bases and J by 8 bases, with 13 bases left in between. The CDR3 sequence: CARGSIYGYTF. In DNA form, the CDR3 reads TGTGCCAGAGGTAGCATCTACGGCTACACCTTC.

The CDR3 coding sequence is TGTGCCAGCAGCTTACGCGGACAGGCCTACGAGCAGTACTTC. The encoded protein is CASSLRGQAYEQYF. This chain connects TRBV7-9 to TRBJ2-7; 7 positions match TRBD1. Germline CDR1 SEHNR, CDR2 FQNEAQ (reference sequence). Losses at the gene ends were 2 bases for V and 2 bases for J; bases not matched to a gene: 3. This CDR3 contains 14 residues.

V and J are TRBV2 and TRBJ2-7; possibly TRBD1 for D (5 bases). The CDR3 covers 12 residues. Looked up from germline, CDR1 is SNHLY and CDR2 is FYNNEI. The ends were cut back, 6 bases at V and 0 bases at J, with 6 bases in the middle. CDR3 amino acids: CASRDNSYEQYF. CDR3 in DNA: TGTGCCAGCAGGGACAACTCCTACGAGCAGTACTTC.

V and J are TRBV11-2 and TRBJ1-1, with a possible D match to TRBD1 (5 bases). The CDR3 runs 15 residues. Trimming cost V 5 bases and J 7 bases, with 20 bases left between them. The germline V gene encodes CDR1 SGHAT and CDR2 FQNNGV. CDR3: CASSPLLRGSDEAFF. DNA of the CDR3: TGTGCCAGCAGCCCGTTACTGCGGGGCAGCGATGAAGCTTTCTTT.

The chain links TRBV7-2 to TRBJ1-2; TRBD1 matches 7 bases. With V trimmed by 4 bases and J by 4 bases, 6 bases remained unmatched. The CDR3 sequence is 14 residues long. Germline lookup yields CDR1 SGHTA and CDR2 FQGNSA. The CDR3 spells CASSSLQGTYGYTF. CDR3 DNA sequence: TGTGCCAGCAGCTCCCTACAGGGGACCTATGGCTACACCTTC.

This clone was detected only a few times. This chain connects TRBV19 to TRBJ2-3, with a weak D call TRBD1 (6 bases). The V and J ends lost 8 bases and 2 bases respectively, with 11 bases between them. The CDR3 is 13 amino acids. Germline values: CDR1 LNHDA, CDR2 SQIVND (reference sequence). The CDR3 loop is CASGTGPTDTQYF. CDR3 nucleotides: TGTGCCAGTGGTACAGGGCCCACAGATACGCAGTATTTT.

This clone was observed a few times. The chain carries TRBV7-2 and TRBJ2-3; D ambiguous. The CDR3 is 11 residues long. Germline CDR1 is SGHTA and CDR2 is FQGNSA. With 5 bases removed from V and 11 bases from J, the gap between germline ends came to 11 bases. The chain's CDR3 is CASSPLARQYF. DNA for the CDR3: TGTGCCAGCAGCCCACTCGCCCGGCAGTATTTT.